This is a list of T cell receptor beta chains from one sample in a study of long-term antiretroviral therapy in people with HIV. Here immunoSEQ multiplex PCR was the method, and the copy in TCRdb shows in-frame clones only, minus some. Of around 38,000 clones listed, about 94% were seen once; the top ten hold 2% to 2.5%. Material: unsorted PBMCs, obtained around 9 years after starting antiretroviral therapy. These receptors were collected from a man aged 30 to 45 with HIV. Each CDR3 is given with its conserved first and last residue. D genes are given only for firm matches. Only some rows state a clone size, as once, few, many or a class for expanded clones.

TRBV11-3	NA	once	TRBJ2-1	TGTGCCAGCAGCGCTTTCAATGAGCAGTTCTTC	CASSAFNEQFF
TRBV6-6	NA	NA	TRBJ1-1	TGTGCCAGCAGTTTCCCACAGGGAATGGCCGCTGAAGCTTTCTTT	CASSFPQGMAAEAFF
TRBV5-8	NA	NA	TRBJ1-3	TGTGCCAGCAGCTGGGGGGGTTTCACTGGAAACACCATATATTTT	CASSWGGFTGNTIYF
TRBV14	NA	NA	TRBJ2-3	TGTGCCAGCAGCCAAGCTGGCGGAGCCAATACGCAGTATTTT	CASSQAGGANTQYF
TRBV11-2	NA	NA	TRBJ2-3	TGTGCCAGCAGCCCGAGTTATGGCTCTAGCACAGATACGCAGTATTTT	CASSPSYGSSTDTQYF
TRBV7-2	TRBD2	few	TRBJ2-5	TGTGCCAGCAGCTTAAGGGGAGGGGCCCAGGCGACCCAGTACTTC	CASSLRGGAQATQYF
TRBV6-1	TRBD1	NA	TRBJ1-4	TGTGCCAGCTCGCTCCAGGGGGCAGCTAATGAAAAACTGTTTTTT	CASSLQGAANEKLFF
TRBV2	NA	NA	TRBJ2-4	TGTGCCAGCAGCGCCGACGGGCTAGCCAAAAACATTCAGTACTTC	CASSADGLAKNIQYF
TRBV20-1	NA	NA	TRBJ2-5	TGCAGTGCTAGAGAGACCCAGTACTTC	CSARETQYF
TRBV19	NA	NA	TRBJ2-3	TGTGCCAGTAGTACCGGGGGCACAGATACGCAGTATTTT	CASSTGGTDTQYF
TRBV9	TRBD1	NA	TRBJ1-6	TGTGCCAGCAGCGTAACAGGGGATAATTCACCCCTCCACTTT	CASSVTGDNSPLHF
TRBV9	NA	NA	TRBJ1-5	TGTGCCAGCAGCGTACGGATAGACCCCTTCTTCAATCAGCCCCAGCATTTT	CASSVRIDPFFNQPQHF
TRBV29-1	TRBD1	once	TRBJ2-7	TGCAGCGTTGCGGCAGGGGGATACGAGCAGTACTTC	CSVAAGGYEQYF
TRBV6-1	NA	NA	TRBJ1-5	TGTGCCAGCAGTGAAATCTGGGATCAGCCCCAGCATTTT	CASSEIWDQPQHF
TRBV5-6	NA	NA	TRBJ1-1	TGTGCCAGCAGTCCTCAGGGCTTGAGGGGTGAAGCTTTCTTT	CASSPQGLRGEAFF
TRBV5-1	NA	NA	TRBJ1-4	TGCGCCAGCAGCTTGGAGTATGGGGAAAAACTGTTTTTT	CASSLEYGEKLFF
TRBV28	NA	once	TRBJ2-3	TGTGCCAGCAGTTTGTCGGGACTCTCCACAGATACGCAGTATTTT	CASSLSGLSTDTQYF
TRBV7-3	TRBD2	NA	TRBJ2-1	TGTGCCAGCAGCACTAGCGGGGGGGAAAATGAGCAGTTCTTC	CASSTSGGENEQFF
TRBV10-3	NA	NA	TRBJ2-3	TGTGCCATCAGTGAGTCAATAGGGCAGGGGGGGCTCACAGATACGCAGTATTTT	CAISESIGQGGLTDTQYF
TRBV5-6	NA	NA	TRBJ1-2	TGTGCCAGCAGCTGGACCACAGGGTTTCGTGGCTACACCTTC	CASSWTTGFRGYTF
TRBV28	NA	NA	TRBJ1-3	TGTGCCAGCAGTTTGGGCTTTACAGGAAACACCATATATTTT	CASSLGFTGNTIYF
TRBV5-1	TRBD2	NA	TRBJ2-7	TGCGCCAGCAGCTTGGGGGGACTAGCGGGGGTGTACGAGCAGTACTTC	CASSLGGLAGVYEQYF
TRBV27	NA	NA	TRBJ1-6	TGTGCCAGCAGTCCTTTGGAGGGACACCTCCACTTT	CASSPLEGHLHF
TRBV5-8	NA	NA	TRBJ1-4	TGTGCCAGCAGCTTGGGAACGGGACTTAATGAAAAACTGTTTTTT	CASSLGTGLNEKLFF
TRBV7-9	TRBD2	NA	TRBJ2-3	TGTGCCAGCAGTTGGACTAGCCAGGGGCCCCAGTATTTT	CASSWTSQGPQYF
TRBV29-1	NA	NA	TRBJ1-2	TGCAGCGTTTCGGGAGGTCAGTACTACACCTTC	CSVSGGQYYTF
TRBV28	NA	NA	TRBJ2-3	TGTGCCAGCAGTTGGGCAGTCAACACAGATACGCAGTATTTT	CASSWAVNTDTQYF
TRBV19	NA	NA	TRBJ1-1	TGTGCCAGCACTAACGTGAACACTGAAGCTTTCTTT	CASTNVNTEAFF
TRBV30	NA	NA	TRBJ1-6	TGTGCCTGGAAGCATCGGAGCTCCTATAATTCACCCCTCCACTTT	CAWKHRSSYNSPLHF
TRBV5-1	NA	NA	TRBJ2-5	TGCGCCAGCAGCAGAACAGGCACGCAAGAGACCCAGTACTTC	CASSRTGTQETQYF
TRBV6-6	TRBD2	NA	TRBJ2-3	TGTGCCAGCAGTTATGGCGGGGGGGTCACAGATACGCAGTATTTT	CASSYGGGVTDTQYF